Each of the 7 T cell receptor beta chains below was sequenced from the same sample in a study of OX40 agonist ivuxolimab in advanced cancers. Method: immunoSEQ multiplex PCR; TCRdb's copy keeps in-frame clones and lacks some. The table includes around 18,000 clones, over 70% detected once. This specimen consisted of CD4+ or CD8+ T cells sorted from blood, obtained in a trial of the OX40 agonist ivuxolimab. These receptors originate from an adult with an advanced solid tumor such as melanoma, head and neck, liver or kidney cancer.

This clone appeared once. The CDR3: CASSDTPRVYGYTF. CDR3 nucleotides: TGTGCCAGCAGCGACACCCCTCGGGTCTATGGCTACACCTTC. The chain has TRBV9 and TRBJ1-2; D uncertain. The V gene's germline CDR1 is SGDLS and CDR2 YYNGEE. The CDR3 is 14 residues long. Deletions cut 3 bases from V and 4 bases from J, with 13 bases between. Full variable domain (missing parts from reference TRBV9 and TRBJ1-2): DSGVTQTPKHLITATGQRVTLRCSPRSGDLSVYWYQQSLDQGLQFLIQYYNGEERAKGNILERFSAQQFPDLHSELNLSSLELGDSALYFCASSDTPRVYGYTFGSGTRLTVV.

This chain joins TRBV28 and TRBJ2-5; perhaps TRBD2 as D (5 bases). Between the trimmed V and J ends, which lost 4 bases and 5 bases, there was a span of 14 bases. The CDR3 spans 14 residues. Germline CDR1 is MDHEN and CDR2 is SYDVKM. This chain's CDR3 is CASSSSLGEETQYF. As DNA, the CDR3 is TGTGCCAGCAGTTCTTCACTTGGGGAGGAGACCCAGTACTTC.

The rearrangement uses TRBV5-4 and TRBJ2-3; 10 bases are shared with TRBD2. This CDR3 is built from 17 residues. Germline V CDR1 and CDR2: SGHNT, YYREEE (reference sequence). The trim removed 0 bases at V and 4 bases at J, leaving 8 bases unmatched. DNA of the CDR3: TGTGCCAGCAGCTTGGACCTTCTAGCGGGAGTGGCAGATACGCAGTATTTT. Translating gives CASSLDLLAGVADTQYF.

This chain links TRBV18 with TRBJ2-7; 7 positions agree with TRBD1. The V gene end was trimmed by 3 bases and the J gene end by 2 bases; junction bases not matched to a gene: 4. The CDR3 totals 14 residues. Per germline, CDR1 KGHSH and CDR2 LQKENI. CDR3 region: CASSPRDRAYEQYF. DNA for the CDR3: TGTGCCAGCTCACCCCGGGACAGAGCCTACGAGCAGTACTTC.

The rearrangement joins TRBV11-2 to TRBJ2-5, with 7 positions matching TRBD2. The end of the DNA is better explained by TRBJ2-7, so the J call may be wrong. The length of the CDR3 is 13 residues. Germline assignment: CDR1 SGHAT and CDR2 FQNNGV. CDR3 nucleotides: TGTGCCAGCAGCTCGGGGGGAGGGGACGAGCAGTACTTC. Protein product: CASSSGGGDEQYF.

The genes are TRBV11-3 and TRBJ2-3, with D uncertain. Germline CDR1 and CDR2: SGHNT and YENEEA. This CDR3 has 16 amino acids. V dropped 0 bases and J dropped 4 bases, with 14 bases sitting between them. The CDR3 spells CASSLESSMSPDTQYF. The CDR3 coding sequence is TGTGCCAGCAGCTTAGAGAGTAGTATGAGCCCAGATACGCAGTATTTT.

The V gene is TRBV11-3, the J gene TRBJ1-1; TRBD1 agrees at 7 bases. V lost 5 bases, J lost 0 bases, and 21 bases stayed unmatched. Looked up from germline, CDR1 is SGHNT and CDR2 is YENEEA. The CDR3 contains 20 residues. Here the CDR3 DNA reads TGTGCCAGCAGCCCAGGACAGGTTATTTCACACGCAAAAATGAACACTGAAGCTTTCTTT. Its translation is CASSPGQVISHAKMNTEAFF.